This TCR beta chain was documented in a study of shared clonotypes between healthy human individuals. This table comes from immunoSEQ multiplex PCR, and its TCRdb copy is limited to in-frame clones, with some not included. Here the sample spans 2 million to 2.5 million clones, approximately 93% being singletons. The CDR3 contains 12 residues. Trimming took off 4 bases at V and 12 bases at J, with 13 bases between the two ends. Germline-derived CDR1 and CDR2 are SGHTA and FQGTGA. Study-level points and caveats: Sequencing depth was expected to affect clonotype sharing among donors.

Regarding this clone: The antigen is undetermined.

Sequenced input: naive CD4+ T cells from PBMCs. Subset noted: CD45RA+ positively selected. The rearrangement links TRBV7-3 to TRBJ2-1; no definite D call. The receptor's source is a man between 18 and 29 years old in good health. Some clones in this sample may be carry-over from other donors' samples. The CDR3 is CASSYLDDAQFF. For the CDR3, the DNA is TGTGCCAGCAGCTACCTGGACGATGCGCAGTTCTTC.